The next 21 T cell receptor beta chains were all read from a single sample in a study of cytomegalovirus exposure and HLA in healthy donors. The study ran its PCR with 60 Vbeta and 13 Jbeta primers. Sequencing was performed with immunoSEQ multiplex PCR; in TCRdb, only in-frame clones are kept and a portion is missing. The sample consists of just over 200,000 clones, around 86% of them appearing once. Source material: PBMCs. The source of these receptors is a middle-aged woman in good health and CMV-seronegative.

The V and J genes are TRBV7-8 and TRBJ2-1; D unresolved. Trimming shortened V by 5 bases and J by 6 bases, and 8 bases separated the two germline ends. Germline CDR1 and CDR2: SGHVS and FQNEAQ. The CDR3 sequence is 12 residues long. The CDR3 sequence: CASSPAGNEQFF. Written as DNA, the CDR3 is TGTGCCAGCAGCCCCGCCGGCAATGAGCAGTTCTTC. The variable domain in full, with the rest retrieved from reference TRBV7-8 and TRBJ2-1, is GAGVSQSPRYKVAKRGQDVALRCDPISGHVSLFWYQQALGQGPEFLTYFQNEAQLDKSGLPSDRFFAERPEGSVSTLKIQRTQQEDSAVYLCASSPAGNEQFFGPGTRLTVL.

Notes on this clone: Other DNA sequences of this sample code for an identical CDR3. This rearrangement joins TRBV11-2 to TRBJ1-1; no clear D. The CDR3 extends over 13 amino acids. V gave up 1 base and J gave up 1 base, with 4 bases separating them. From germline, CDR1 is SGHAT and CDR2 FQNNGV. As DNA, the CDR3 is TGTGCCAGCAGCTTAGCCAGGAACACTGAAGCTTTCTTT. Its protein is CASSLARNTEAFF.

The chain links TRBV29-1 to TRBJ1-1; a possible D gene is TRBD1 (5 bases). Trimming removed 5 bases at V and 1 base at J, with 11 bases between. From germline, CDR1 is SQVTM and CDR2 ANQGSEA. This CDR3 region has 13 residues. CDR3 DNA: TGCAGCGTTCTCAAAAGGGGGAACACTGAAGCTTTCTTT. It specifies CSVLKRGNTEAFF.

The rearrangement uses TRBV15 and TRBJ2-5, with 7 bases matching TRBD1. The CDR3 extends over 16 amino acids. Germline loops: CDR1 LNHNV, CDR2 YYDKDF (reference sequence). With 1 base clipped from V and 9 bases from J, the junction kept 14 bases outside the gene matches. This CDR3 reads CATSRATGAQLQAQYF. The DNA for the CDR3 is TGTGCCACCAGCAGAGCCACAGGGGCCCAACTGCAGGCCCAGTACTTC.

In DNA, the CDR3 is TGCGCCAGCAGCCAAGTCGTTGTGGGGGGTCTGAACACTGAAGCTTTCTTT. Its protein is CASSQVVVGGLNTEAFF. The rearrangement uses TRBV4-1 and TRBJ1-1; D might be TRBD1 (5 bases). The CDR3 is 17 amino acids. Trimming cost V 1 base and J 0 bases, with 15 bases left between them. The germline V gene encodes CDR1 MGHRA and CDR2 YSYEKL.

CDR3 amino acids: CASRFSGRWTDTQYF. The DNA of the CDR3 is TGTGCCAGCAGGTTTAGCGGGAGATGGACAGATACGCAGTATTTT. This chain connects TRBV6-1 to TRBJ2-3; TRBD2 matches at 9 bases. The CDR3 covers 15 residues. J lost 3 bases, V lost 6 bases, and 7 bases had no gene match. The germline CDR1 and CDR2 sequences are MNHNS and SASEGT.

The chain couples TRBV7-6 to TRBJ2-3, with D perhaps matching TRBD2 (5 bases). The CDR3 has 14 amino acids. Germline V CDR1 and CDR2: SGHVS, FNYEAQ. V was trimmed by 3 bases and J by 1 base, leaving 8 bases between them. CDR3 DNA: TGTGCCAGCAGCTTGTACGGGGGCACAGATACGCAGTATTTT. Translation gives CASSLYGGTDTQYF. Full variable domain (outside the CDR3, taken from reference TRBV7-6 and TRBJ2-3): GAGVSQSPRYKVTKRGQDVALRCDPISGHVSLYWYRQALGQGPEFLTYFNYEAQQDKSGLPNDRFSAERPEGSISTLTIQRTEQRDSAMYRCASSLYGGTDTQYFGPGTRLTVL.

The V and J genes are TRBV6-1 and TRBJ2-2; D unclear. Germline values: CDR1 MNHNS, CDR2 SASEGT. With 1 base removed from V and 4 bases from J, the gap between germline ends came to 4 bases. This CDR3 comprises 13 residues. CDR3 in amino acids: CASSEVLTGELFF. The CDR3 bases are TGTGCCAGCAGTGAAGTCCTCACCGGGGAGCTGTTTTTT.

The chain uses TRBV7-3 and TRBJ2-1, with 13 bases that match TRBD2. Germline assignment: CDR1 SGHTA and CDR2 FQGTGA. The junction had 2 bases not matched to a gene; V was cut back by 5 bases and J by 4 bases. This CDR3 is built from 15 residues. The CDR3 sequence is CASSELAGGYNEQFF. The CDR3 DNA reads as TGTGCCAGCAGCGAACTAGCGGGAGGGTACAATGAGCAGTTCTTC.

This clone was seen a single time. V is TRBV4-2 and J is TRBJ2-1, with D unresolved. This CDR3 is built from 15 residues. CDR1 and CDR2 from the germline V gene are LGHNA and YNFKEQ. The V end lost 1 base, the J end lost 8 bases, and 15 bases lay between the germline ends. CDR3 DNA: TGTGCCAGCAGCCAAGTTGTTTCGGTAAGCCATGAGCAGTTCTTC. Translated: CASSQVVSVSHEQFF.

This clone was seen a single time. This chain connects TRBV6-5 to TRBJ2-1; D is possibly TRBD1 (5 bases). The CDR3 contains 13 residues. V lost 2 bases, J lost 6 bases, and 8 bases lay in between. Germline V lookup: CDR1 MNHEY, CDR2 SVGAGI. CDR3 nucleotide sequence: TGTGCCAGCAGTTACGGCAGGGTCAATGAGCAGTTCTTC. This encodes CASSYGRVNEQFF.

The chain has TRBV11-1 and TRBJ2-7, with D uncertain. Deletions cut 2 bases from V and 2 bases from J, with 4 bases between. Germline CDR1 is SGHAT and CDR2 is FQDESV (reference sequence). The CDR3 spans 12 residues. The CDR3 spells CASSLFTYEQYF. CDR3 bases: TGTGCCAGCAGCTTATTTACCTACGAGCAGTACTTC.

This clone was detected once. The chain uses TRBV29-1 and TRBJ1-2, with TRBD1 identical over 9 bases. The junction had 6 bases not matched to a gene; V was cut back by 5 bases and J by 8 bases. Germline V gene sequence: CDR1 SQVTM, CDR2 ANQGSEA. The CDR3 contains 12 residues. CDR3 nucleotide sequence: TGCAGCGTTTGGACAGGGGTCGGGGGCTACACCTTC. Its translation is CSVWTGVGGYTF.

The chain carries TRBV7-9 and TRBJ2-1, with 8 bases fitting TRBD2. This CDR3 is built from 17 residues. The germline V gene has CDR1 SEHNR and CDR2 FQNEAQ (reference sequence). V lost 2 bases and J lost 4; bases outside the gene matches: 10. Here the CDR3 reads CASSLNIAGGGYNEQFF. CDR3 nucleotides: TGTGCCAGCAGCTTAAATATCGCGGGAGGAGGGTACAATGAGCAGTTCTTC.

The chain links TRBV6-5 to TRBJ1-2, with D possibly matching TRBD1 (6 bases). Germline CDR1 is MNHEY and CDR2 is SVGAGI. Trimming took off 5 bases at V and 5 bases at J, with 18 bases between the two ends. There are 15 residues in the CDR3. DNA of the CDR3: TGTGCCAGCAGTCCCTTCCAGGGGCTTCCTTATGGCTACACCTTC. It codes for CASSPFQGLPYGYTF.

Only one count was recorded for this clone. The chain is built from TRBV4-2 and TRBJ2-3; TRBD1 matches at 7 bases. The germline V gene encodes CDR1 LGHNA and CDR2 YNFKEQ. This CDR3 comprises 15 residues. V shed 4 bases and J 2 bases; nucleotides not matched to a gene: 6. CDR3 sequence reads: CASSLPGQITDTQYF. In nucleotides, the CDR3 is TGTGCCAGCAGCCTACCGGGACAGATCACAGATACGCAGTATTTT.

The chain uses TRBV2 and TRBJ1-3; TRBD1 aligns across 7 bases. Germline loops: CDR1 SNHLY, CDR2 FYNNEI. With V trimmed by 4 bases and J by 1 base, 1 base remained unmatched. CDR3 length: 14 amino acids. The CDR3 loop is CASSVTGSGNTIYF. DNA of the CDR3: TGTGCCAGCAGTGTGACAGGGTCTGGAAACACCATATATTTT. Based on the CDR3 plus reference TRBV2 and TRBJ1-3, the full variable domain is EPEVTQTPSHQVTQMGQEVILRCVPISNHLYFYWYRQILGQKVEFLVSFYNNEISEKSEIFDDQFSVERPDGSNFTLKIRSTKLEDSAMYFCASSVTGSGNTIYFGEGSWLTVV.

CDR3 DNA: TGTGCCACCAGCAGAGATTGGACTCCGGGTGTAGATACGCAGTATTTT. This codes for CATSRDWTPGVDTQYF. V gene TRBV15 combines with J gene TRBJ2-3, with a weak D call TRBD2 (5 bases). The CDR3 is made up of 16 amino acids. Between the trimmed V and J ends, which lost 0 bases and 5 bases, there was a span of 15 bases. Looked up from germline, CDR1 is LNHNV and CDR2 is YYDKDF (reference sequence).

This clone appeared a few times. The J gene is TRBJ1-2, the V gene TRBV27; a weak D match, TRBD1 (5 bases). V lost 0 bases and J 8 bases, leaving 10 bases between the germline ends. Per germline, CDR1 MNHEY and CDR2 SMNVEV (reference sequence). CDR3 length: 13 amino acids. CDR3 loop: CASSLSGGLGYTF. CDR3 nucleotide sequence: TGTGCCAGCAGTTTATCGGGGGGATTAGGCTACACCTTC.

This rearrangement joins TRBV2 to TRBJ2-5; 9 bases align to TRBD2. The germline V gene has CDR1 SNHLY and CDR2 FYNNEI. Trimming took 6 bases from V and 5 from J; bases not matched to a gene: 7. This CDR3 is 14 amino acids long. The CDR3 loop reads CASSGLAFVETQYF. The CDR3 DNA follows: TGTGCCAGCAGCGGACTAGCGTTTGTGGAGACCCAGTACTTC.

This clone came up once. The sample holds other DNA sequences that translate to the same CDR3. The rearrangement uses TRBV6-1 and TRBJ1-5; 8 nucleotides match TRBD1. Looked up from germline, CDR1 is MNHNS and CDR2 is SASEGT. The CDR3 covers 13 residues. The ends lost 8 bases at V and 6 bases at J; junction bases unmatched: 6. CDR3 sequence: CASADRGGQPQHF. CDR3 DNA sequence: TGTGCCAGCGCAGACAGGGGAGGTCAGCCCCAGCATTTT.